These T cell receptor beta chains were read from a single sample in a study of T cell repertoires in MIS-A myocarditis. Data came from immunoSEQ multiplex PCR; TCRdb stores just in-frame clones and leaves some out. The table records around 7,000 clones, approximately 80% of them present only once. Sequenced sample: right inferior lung lobe tissue obtained at autopsy. Source of these receptors: a man between 18 and 29 years old with fulminant myocarditis from multisystem inflammatory syndrome in adults (MIS-A) after COVID-19. CDR3s include the opening cysteine and the closing phenylalanine or tryptophan. The D gene is left open where the match is weak. Clone size, where shown, is once, few, many, or a class for clones that have expanded.

cdr3_length: 15; clone_size: -; d_call: -; v_call: TRBV4-2; j_call: TRBJ1-1; cdr3_aa: CASSQEAGMNTEAFF; cdr3_nt: TGTGCCAGCAGCCAAGAGGCAGGCATGAACACTGAAGCTTTCTTT
cdr3_length: 11; clone_size: -; d_call: -; v_call: TRBV29-1; j_call: TRBJ1-2; cdr3_aa: CSVEFSLGYTF; cdr3_nt: TGCAGCGTTGAATTCTCTCTTGGCTACACCTTC
cdr3_length: 14; clone_size: -; d_call: TRBD2; v_call: TRBV6-5; j_call: TRBJ2-2; cdr3_aa: CASETSGGDGELFF; cdr3_nt: TGTGCCAGCGAGACTAGCGGGGGTGACGGGGAGCTGTTTTTT
cdr3_length: 16; clone_size: -; d_call: -; v_call: TRBV4-1; j_call: TRBJ2-7; cdr3_aa: CASSHKPSARYYEQYF; cdr3_nt: TGCGCCAGCAGCCATAAACCCTCAGCGCGCTACTACGAGCAGTACTTC
cdr3_length: 16; clone_size: -; d_call: -; v_call: TRBV15; j_call: TRBJ2-7; cdr3_aa: CATSRSLGGSSYEQYF; cdr3_nt: TGTGCCACCAGCAGGTCACTAGGGGGGAGCTCCTACGAGCAGTACTTC
cdr3_length: 12; clone_size: -; d_call: TRBD2; v_call: TRBV28; j_call: TRBJ2-7; cdr3_aa: CASLTGGKEQYF; cdr3_nt: TGTGCCAGCCTAACGGGGGGGAAAGAGCAGTACTTC
cdr3_length: 15; clone_size: once; d_call: -; v_call: TRBV6-6; j_call: TRBJ1-1; cdr3_aa: CASSYVWGGNTEAFF; cdr3_nt: TGTGCCAGCAGTTACGTCTGGGGAGGGAACACTGAAGCTTTCTTT
cdr3_length: 12; clone_size: -; d_call: -; v_call: TRBV2; j_call: TRBJ1-2; cdr3_aa: CASQNRVPGYTF; cdr3_nt: TGTGCCAGCCAAAACAGGGTTCCTGGCTACACCTTC
cdr3_length: 15; clone_size: -; d_call: TRBD2; v_call: TRBV4-1; j_call: TRBJ2-1; cdr3_aa: CASSHRGLAGTEQFF; cdr3_nt: TGCGCCAGCAGCCATCGGGGACTAGCGGGGACTGAGCAGTTCTTC
cdr3_length: 17; clone_size: -; d_call: -; v_call: TRBV28; j_call: TRBJ2-5; cdr3_aa: CASSTPRASGRPETQYF; cdr3_nt: TGTGCCAGCAGTACCCCTCGGGCCAGTGGTCGGCCAGAGACCCAGTACTTC
cdr3_length: 14; clone_size: -; d_call: -; v_call: TRBV11-2; j_call: TRBJ2-7; cdr3_aa: CASSLLRGGYEQYF; cdr3_nt: TGTGCCAGCAGCTTATTGAGGGGGGGCTACGAGCAGTACTTC
cdr3_length: 13; clone_size: once; d_call: -; v_call: TRBV24-1; j_call: TRBJ2-5; cdr3_aa: CATSDRWAETQYF; cdr3_nt: TGTGCCACCAGTGATCGTTGGGCAGAGACCCAGTACTTC
cdr3_length: 16; clone_size: -; d_call: -; v_call: TRBV27; j_call: TRBJ2-7; cdr3_aa: CASSPLSSYGAVEQYF; cdr3_nt: TGTGCCAGCAGTCCGCTCTCCTCTTATGGGGCGGTCGAGCAGTACTTC
cdr3_length: 15; clone_size: -; d_call: TRBD1; v_call: TRBV7-8; j_call: TRBJ2-7; cdr3_aa: CASSLEGQGFYEQYF; cdr3_nt: TGTGCCAGCAGCTTAGAGGGACAGGGTTTCTACGAGCAGTACTTC
cdr3_length: 16; clone_size: -; d_call: -; v_call: TRBV3-1/TRBV3-2; j_call: TRBJ2-7; cdr3_aa: CASSPLWGRGVYEQYF; cdr3_nt: TGTGCCAGCAGCCCACTTTGGGGCAGGGGTGTCTACGAGCAGTACTTC
cdr3_length: 12; clone_size: -; d_call: -; v_call: TRBV6-5; j_call: TRBJ1-2; cdr3_aa: CASNAQGYGYTF; cdr3_nt: TGTGCCAGCAATGCCCAGGGCTATGGCTACACCTTC
cdr3_length: 15; clone_size: -; d_call: TRBD2; v_call: TRBV5-1; j_call: TRBJ2-5; cdr3_aa: CASSLDASGGETQYF; cdr3_nt: TGCGCCAGCAGCTTGGACGCTAGCGGGGGGGAGACCCAGTACTTC
cdr3_length: 13; clone_size: -; d_call: -; v_call: TRBV5-5; j_call: TRBJ1-5; cdr3_aa: CASSLGENQPQHF; cdr3_nt: TGTGCCAGCAGCTTGGGTGAAAATCAGCCCCAGCATTTT
cdr3_length: 16; clone_size: -; d_call: TRBD2; v_call: TRBV5-1; j_call: TRBJ2-7; cdr3_aa: CASSLLAGGNSYEQYF; cdr3_nt: TGCGCCAGCAGCTTGTTAGCGGGGGGGAATTCCTACGAGCAGTACTTC
cdr3_length: 17; clone_size: -; d_call: TRBD2; v_call: TRBV29-1; j_call: TRBJ2-1; cdr3_aa: CSVSGASGGASYNEQFF; cdr3_nt: TGCAGCGTTTCGGGCGCTAGCGGGGGGGCGTCCTACAATGAGCAGTTCTTC
cdr3_length: 15; clone_size: -; d_call: -; v_call: TRBV11-2; j_call: TRBJ1-4; cdr3_aa: CASSPSGSLNEKLFF; cdr3_nt: TGTGCCAGCAGCCCCTCCGGGTCACTCAATGAAAAACTGTTTTTT
cdr3_length: 14; clone_size: -; d_call: TRBD2; v_call: TRBV27; j_call: TRBJ2-1; cdr3_aa: CASSSSGIYNEQFF; cdr3_nt: TGTGCCAGCAGTTCTAGCGGAATATACAATGAGCAGTTCTTC
cdr3_length: 17; clone_size: -; d_call: -; v_call: TRBV7-9; j_call: TRBJ2-7; cdr3_aa: CASSPYPAALITYEQYF; cdr3_nt: TGTGCCAGCAGTCCCTACCCGGCTGCTCTTATCACCTACGAGCAGTACTTC